Listed here are 25 T cell receptor beta chains from one sample, sequenced in a study of blood T cell repertoires in COVID-19 (dated by TCRdb to about 2020). The library was made by the immunoSEQ multiplex PCR assay. Not all clones reach the TCRdb copy of this immuneACCESS table, which keeps in-frame sequences only. Checked studies attribute under half of the gap to unresolved V genes and leave the rest unexplained. The table for this sample lists 95,000 to 150,000 clones; about 80% of them were counted only once. The ten biggest clones cover about 39% of the sample. The sequencing input was peripheral blood. These receptor sequences come from a man aged 35 to 55 with active or convalescent COVID-19.

The V and J genes are TRBV27 and TRBJ1-5; tentatively, D is TRBD1 (5 bases). V was trimmed by 5 bases and J by 7 bases, leaving 18 bases between them. This CDR3 is 15 amino acids long. Germline values: CDR1 MNHEY, CDR2 SMNVEV (reference sequence). The CDR3 here is CASSPPGGVGQPQHF. CDR3 nucleotides: TGTGCCAGCAGTCCCCCGGGGGGGGTGGGACAGCCCCAGCATTTT.

This clone has a single count. The chain joins TRBV29-1 to TRBJ1-4, with unresolved D. CDR1 and CDR2 from the germline V gene are SQVTM and ANQGSEA. With 8 bases removed from V and 3 bases from J, the gap between germline ends came to 13 bases. This CDR3 is built from 13 residues. CDR3 residues: CSYQDGANEKLFF. The CDR3, as DNA: TGCAGCTACCAGGACGGGGCTAATGAAAAACTGTTTTTT.

V gene TRBV9 combines with J gene TRBJ1-2; tentatively, D is TRBD1 (6 bases). The CDR3 contains 14 residues. The germline CDR1 and CDR2 sequences are SGDLS and YYNGEE. The germline V and J ends were trimmed by 0 bases and 3 bases, with 9 bases remaining between them. In DNA, the CDR3 is TGTGCCAGCAGCGTAGCTCGACAGGACTATGGCTACACCTTC. Its protein product is CASSVARQDYGYTF.

The V call is TRBV6-5, the J call TRBJ2-2; TRBD2 matches 10 bases. CDR1 and CDR2 from the germline V gene are MNHEY and SVGAGI. CDR3 length equals 14 residues. V shed 8 bases, J shed 4 bases, and the junction held 4 bases outside the gene matches. The DNA of the CDR3 is TGTGCCAGCGGGCTAGCGGGAGTCACCGGGGAGCTGTTTTTT. It is translated as CASGLAGVTGELFF.

The chain combines TRBV5-1 with TRBJ2-3; tentatively, D is TRBD1 (5 bases). This CDR3 is 15 amino acids long. CDR1 is SGHRS, CDR2 YFSETQ, per germline. Trimming cost V 0 bases and J 2 bases, with 10 bases left between them. Here the CDR3 reads CASSLEGLTTDTQYF. Written as DNA, the CDR3 is TGCGCCAGCAGCTTGGAGGGGCTAACCACAGATACGCAGTATTTT. The whole variable domain, remainder taken from reference TRBV5-1 and TRBJ2-3, is KAGVTQTPRYLIKTRGQQVTLSCSPISGHRSVSWYQQTPGQGLQFLFEYFSETQRNKGNFPGRFSGRQFSNSRSEMNVSTLELGDSALYLCASSLEGLTTDTQYFGPGTRLTVL.

The chain has TRBV4-3 and TRBJ2-1; perhaps TRBD2 as D (5 bases). Germline values: CDR1 LGHNA, CDR2 YSLEER. The CDR3 has 14 residues. V was cut by 4 bases and J by 6 bases, with 13 bases left in between. CDR3 in DNA: TGCGCCAGCAGCCGAGGAGGAATCTCCAATGAGCAGTTCTTC. This sequence encodes CASSRGGISNEQFF.

The J gene is TRBJ1-1, the V gene TRBV6-4, with 7 bases that match TRBD1. CDR1 and CDR2 (germline): MRHNA, SNTAGT. This CDR3 contains 14 residues. J lost 0 bases, V lost 6 bases, and 4 bases had no gene match. The CDR3 loop reads CASRSTGMNTEAFF. The CDR3, as DNA: TGTGCCAGCAGATCGACAGGGATGAACACTGAAGCTTTCTTT.

The gene calls are TRBV6-6 and TRBJ1-2, with D possibly TRBD1 on 5 matching bases. This CDR3 has 15 residues. Germline values: CDR1 MNHNY, CDR2 SVGAGI (reference sequence). V was clipped by 7 bases and J by 4 bases, with 19 bases between them. CDR3 DNA: TGTGCCAGCACTCATGGGGGGTCCTCGGGCTATGGCTACACCTTC. It yields the protein CASTHGGSSGYGYTF.

This clone was detected once. The chain is built from TRBV7-6 and TRBJ2-5; 7 nucleotides align to TRBD1. V shed 1 base, J shed 5 bases, and the junction held 7 bases outside the gene matches. The CDR3 spans 15 residues. Per the germline V gene, CDR1 is SGHVS and CDR2 is FNYEAQ. This chain's CDR3 is CASSLGAGGLETQYF. The CDR3 coding sequence is TGTGCCAGCAGCTTAGGGGCAGGGGGTCTGGAGACCCAGTACTTC.

The V gene is TRBV7-2, the J gene TRBJ1-6; D is possibly TRBD1 (5 bases). Germline V lookup: CDR1 SGHTA, CDR2 FQGNSA. Trimming removed 5 bases from V and 10 bases from J, with 18 bases in between. The CDR3 is 15 amino acids. The CDR3 DNA reads as TGTGCCAGCAGCCCGGAGGGTCGGGGCTGGTCACCCCTCCACTTT. Its translation is CASSPEGRGWSPLHF.

This clone occurred once. The chain links TRBV2 to TRBJ2-1, with 8 bases aligning to TRBD2. CDR1 SNHLY and CDR2 FYNNEI come from the germline V gene. The CDR3 totals 14 residues. V dropped 10 bases and J dropped 8; count of bases not matched to a gene: 13. This CDR3 is CATTPGLEVHEQFF. The CDR3 DNA reads as TGTGCCACTACCCCGGGACTAGAGGTTCATGAGCAGTTCTTC.

This clone was seen a handful of times. This chain joins TRBV13 and TRBJ2-7; TRBD2 matches at 13 bases. In germline, CDR1 is PRHDT, CDR2 FYEKMQ (reference sequence). CDR3 size: 17 residues. The J segment lost 1 base and the V segment lost 2 bases, leaving 5 bases of the junction unmatched. The CDR3 nucleotides are TGTGCCAGCAGCTTAACGGGACTAGCGGGACCTTCCTACGAGCAGTACTTC. It is translated as CASSLTGLAGPSYEQYF. Looking up the rest from reference TRBV13 and TRBJ2-7 gives the full variable domain: AAGVIQSPRHLIKEKRETATLKCYPIPRHDTVYWYQQGPGQDPQFLISFYEKMQSDKGSIPDRFSAQQFSDYHSELNMSSLELGDSALYFCASSLTGLAGPSYEQYFGPGTRLTVT.

In this sample, this clone turned up a few times. This rearrangement joins TRBV4-3 to TRBJ1-2; D not resolved. This CDR3 is 13 amino acids long. Between the trimmed V and J ends, which lost 0 bases and 8 bases, there was a span of 10 bases. Germline values: CDR1 LGHNA, CDR2 YSLEER. The chain's CDR3 is CASSQDFMAGYTF. CDR3 DNA: TGCGCCAGCAGCCAAGATTTCATGGCCGGCTACACCTTC.

This chain connects TRBV19 to TRBJ1-3; 8 positions agree with TRBD1. The CDR3 runs 11 residues. In germline, CDR1 is LNHDA, CDR2 SQIVND (reference sequence). V was pared by 6 bases and J by 16 bases, with 8 bases of the junction left unmatched. The CDR3: CASSQQGGRYF. CDR3 coding DNA: TGTGCCAGTAGCCAACAGGGGGGCAGGTATTTT. Filled out from reference TRBV19 and TRBJ1-3, the complete variable domain reads DGGITQSPKYLFRKEGQNVTLSCEQNLNHDAMYWYRQDPGQGLRLIYYSQIVNDFQKGDIAEGYSVSREKKESFPLTVTSAQKNPTAFYLCASSQQGGRYFGEGSWLTVV.

This rearrangement joins TRBV19 to TRBJ2-7; D gene ambiguous. The CDR3 runs to 14 residues. V dropped 6 bases and J dropped 0 bases, with 12 bases sitting between them. Germline-derived CDR1 and CDR2 are LNHDA and SQIVND (reference sequence). CDR3 DNA: TGTGCCAGTAGGGGCAGAGAGAGCTCCTACGAGCAGTACTTC. Protein product: CASRGRESSYEQYF. The full variable domain, its missing parts supplied by reference TRBV19 and TRBJ2-7, is DGGITQSPKYLFRKEGQNVTLSCEQNLNHDAMYWYRQDPGQGLRLIYYSQIVNDFQKGDIAEGYSVSREKKESFPLTVTSAQKNPTAFYLCASRGRESSYEQYFGPGTRLTVT.

This chain connects TRBV5-1 to TRBJ2-1; 9 nucleotides agree with TRBD2. CDR1 is SGHRS, CDR2 YFSETQ, per germline. The CDR3 extends over 15 amino acids. V shed 6 bases, J shed 4 bases, and the junction held 8 bases outside the gene matches. CDR3 DNA sequence: TGCGCCAGCACTGATACGACTAGCGGATACAATGAGCAGTTCTTC. It encodes CASTDTTSGYNEQFF.

V is TRBV9 and J is TRBJ1-3; D gene ambiguous. Germline values: CDR1 SGDLS, CDR2 YYNGEE. Trimming pared 2 bases from V and 3 bases from J, leaving 9 bases between. The CDR3 runs to 14 residues. The CDR3 sequence: CASSVGPNGNTIYF. The CDR3 nucleotides read TGTGCCAGCAGCGTTGGCCCAAATGGAAACACCATATATTTT. Looking up the rest from reference TRBV9 and TRBJ1-3 gives the full variable domain: DSGVTQTPKHLITATGQRVTLRCSPRSGDLSVYWYQQSLDQGLQFLIQYYNGEERAKGNILERFSAQQFPDLHSELNLSSLELGDSALYFCASSVGPNGNTIYFGEGSWLTVV.

The chain links TRBV28 to TRBJ1-1; D not certain. CDR1 and CDR2 from the germline V gene are MDHEN and SYDVKM. V dropped 5 bases and J dropped 1 base, with 14 bases sitting between them. This CDR3 has 15 amino acids. The CDR3 nucleotides read TGTGCCAGCAGTCGAACGGCCGGGGAGAACACTGAAGCTTTCTTT. It translates to CASSRTAGENTEAFF. The variable domain in full, with the rest retrieved from reference TRBV28 and TRBJ1-1, is DVKVTQSSRYLVKRTGEKVFLECVQDMDHENMFWYRQDPGLGLRLIYFSYDVKMKEKGDIPEGYSVSREKKERFSLILESASTNQTSMYLCASSRTAGENTEAFFGQGTRLTVV.

V usage is TRBV5-1 and J usage is TRBJ2-5, with TRBD2 as a possible D gene (7 bases). Trimming removed 4 bases at V and 0 bases at J, with 13 bases between. CDR1 is SGHRS, CDR2 YFSETQ, per germline. The CDR3 totals 15 residues. CDR3 coding DNA: TGCGCCAGCAGCCGCGGGGGCAGTTACCAAGAGACCCAGTACTTC. It encodes CASSRGGSYQETQYF.

CDR3 sequence reads: CASSSPTFGGEQFF. The CDR3 region has the DNA TGTGCCAGCAGTTCCCCTACCTTCGGGGGTGAGCAGTTCTTC. The chain employs TRBV28 and TRBJ2-1, with a tentative D call TRBD2 (6 bases). V lost 4 bases and J lost 9, with 16 bases in between. There are 14 residues in the CDR3. The germline V gene has CDR1 MDHEN and CDR2 SYDVKM. Full variable domain (missing parts from reference TRBV28 and TRBJ2-1): DVKVTQSSRYLVKRTGEKVFLECVQDMDHENMFWYRQDPGLGLRLIYFSYDVKMKEKGDIPEGYSVSREKKERFSLILESASTNQTSMYLCASSSPTFGGEQFFGPGTRLTVL.

CDR3 bases: TGTGCCAGCTCACCAAAGGAGCTGAACACTGAAGCTTTCTTT. Residues: CASSPKELNTEAFF. V gene TRBV18 combines with J gene TRBJ1-1; D gene unclear. Germline values: CDR1 KGHSH, CDR2 LQKENI. V was trimmed by 2 bases and J by 0 bases, leaving 7 bases between them. The CDR3 has 14 amino acids.

The chain is built from TRBV10-3 and TRBJ1-5; TRBD1 agrees at 8 bases. Germline V gives CDR1 ENHRY, CDR2 SYGVKD. With 8 bases clipped from V and 5 bases from J, the junction kept 8 bases outside the gene matches. This CDR3 is 14 amino acids long. This CDR3 reads CAISGQGADQPQHF. The CDR3 DNA reads TGTGCCATCTCGGGCCAGGGGGCAGATCAGCCCCAGCATTTT.

V and J are TRBV28 and TRBJ2-7, with D tentatively TRBD2 (6 bases). CDR3 length equals 14 residues. Trimming took 7 bases from V and 3 from J, leaving 16 bases between them. Germline V gene lookup returns CDR1 MDHEN and CDR2 SYDVKM. CDR3 sequence: CASTTPGRYYEQYF. The CDR3 DNA sequence: TGTGCCAGCACTACCCCTGGGAGGTACTACGAGCAGTACTTC. Looking up the rest from reference TRBV28 and TRBJ2-7 gives the full variable domain: DVKVTQSSRYLVKRTGEKVFLECVQDMDHENMFWYRQDPGLGLRLIYFSYDVKMKEKGDIPEGYSVSREKKERFSLILESASTNQTSMYLCASTTPGRYYEQYFGPGTRLTVT.

V gene TRBV6-5 combines with J gene TRBJ1-2; TRBD1 agrees at 8 bases. From germline, CDR1 is MNHEY and CDR2 SVGAGI. CDR3 length: 16 residues. After removal of 0 bases from V and 7 bases from J, the junction contained 10 bases not matched to a gene. The CDR3 loop reads CASSYSRTGLSPGYTF. The CDR3 DNA sequence: TGTGCCAGCAGTTACTCGAGGACAGGGCTCTCACCTGGCTACACCTTC.

The table lists this clone with a few counts. V and J are TRBV6-5 and TRBJ1-4; unclear D gene. The germline CDR1 and CDR2 sequences are MNHEY and SVGAGI. This CDR3 region has 12 residues. Here the CDR3 DNA reads TGTGGTACCAGTAATACTAATGAAAAACTGTTTTTT. Protein sequence: CGTSNTNEKLFF.